This T cell receptor (beta chain) is from a study of T cell responses to AZD1222 COVID-19 vaccine. Whole-study findings and limits: Within unmutated variant regions lay the reported targets of nearly half of spike-specific TCRs.

The CDR3 spans 13 residues. V dropped 0 bases and J dropped 8 bases, with 10 bases sitting between them. Germline CDR1 is KGHSH and CDR2 is LQKENI. The table came from immunoSEQ multiplex PCR; TCRdb's copy has only in-frame clones and leaves some out. Seen here are approximately 180,000 clones, roughly 93% observed once, and the top ten hold 0.8% to 1.3%. In its sample, this clone was seen a few times. The antigen remains undetermined. At the DNA level, this CDR3 is encoded by other sequences in the same sample as well. The chain couples TRBV18 to TRBJ1-2, with D unclear. This material consisted of peripheral blood, taken 28 days after the second dose of the MenACWY control vaccine. The clonotype originates from an adult who received the MenACWY meningococcal vaccine as a control. CDR3 protein: CASSPPSREGYTF. CDR3 in DNA: TGTGCCAGCTCACCACCATCGCGGGAGGGCTACACCTTC.